Given below is one T cell receptor beta chain in context. As yet, its antigen is unknown. The sample originates from a study of CD8 T cells in ankylosing spondylitis. Study-level findings and limits: Certain motif variants had earlier appeared in reactive arthritis synovial fluid and blood. Disease-linked clones reportedly concentrated significantly in matched ankylosing spondylitis synovial fluid. A TCR beta motif of eight highly homologous variants appeared characteristic of ankylosing spondylitis blood. Disease-linked clones had a CD8+ phenotype and relatively low frequency in peripheral blood.

In making TCR beta libraries, quantitative 5'-RACE with molecular barcodes was used. From the 5' RACE reads, TCRdb called clonotypes with MiXCR, one entry per CDR3 protein. The sample consists of about 800,000 distinct CDR3 sequences, 12% of them appearing once. Looked up from germline, CDR1 is MNHEY and CDR2 is SMNVEV (reference sequence). V dropped 3 bases and J dropped 7; count of bases not matched to a gene: 18. CDR3 length: 19 amino acids. This sequence was found in a male donor with ankylosing spondylitis. The sample taken for sequencing was blood, either unsorted or a sorted T cell fraction (not recorded which). The chain joins TRBV27 to TRBJ2-2; 9 nucleotides agree with TRBD2. In nucleotides, the CDR3 is TGTGCCAGCAGTTTGAGGCAGGGTAGCGGGAGAAGTCTCCGCGGGGAGCTGTTTTTT. Encoded protein: CASSLRQGSGRSLRGELFF.